This T cell receptor beta chain was recorded in a study of T cell responses to AZD1222 COVID-19 vaccine. As regards this clone: Its antigen is currently unknown.

The method was immunoSEQ multiplex PCR; TCRdb's version includes in-frame clones alone and lacks a portion of them. The repertoire has approximately 260,000 clones, over 85% of them found once; the top ten carry 0.55%. Findings and caveats of the study: When two AZD1222 doses had been given, Spike-specific TCR breadth and depth rose.

Source: peripheral blood, taken on day 0 of AZD1222 vaccination. This receptor was taken from an adult in good health.

The DNA of the CDR3 is TGTGCCAGCAGCGTGGGCCTGGAAACTGAAGCTTTCTTT. Translation gives CASSVGLETEAFF. The V call is TRBV9, the J call TRBJ1-1, with D hard to call. Germline CDR1 is SGDLS and CDR2 is YYNGEE. Deletions cut 2 bases from V and 5 bases from J, with 10 bases between. The CDR3 runs 13 residues.